Below, 15 T cell receptor beta chains from the same sample are listed, as sequenced in a study of cytomegalovirus exposure and HLA in healthy donors. The study ran its PCR with 60 Vbeta and 13 Jbeta primers. Repertoires were generated with immunoSEQ multiplex PCR, while TCRdb's copy carries only in-frame clones and drops some. The top ten clones hold approximately 0.26% of a sample with 150,000 to 200,000 clones, approximately 84% of them seen once. Input material: PBMCs. All receptors come from a boy aged 5-17 years in good health and CMV-seronegative.

The V call is TRBV7-6, the J call TRBJ2-3; possible D gene TRBD1, 6 bases. Per the germline V gene, CDR1 is SGHVS and CDR2 is FNYEAQ. The CDR3 loop spans 15 amino acids. V lost 5 bases and J 3 bases, leaving 15 bases between the germline ends. The CDR3 coding sequence is TGTGCCAGCAGCCTATATAGGACAGAAACAGATACGCAGTATTTT. Translating it yields CASSLYRTETDTQYF.

V and J are TRBV7-8 and TRBJ1-2; D unresolved. V gave up 5 bases and J gave up 1 base, with 11 bases separating them. Germline CDR1 reads SGHVS; CDR2 reads FQNEAQ. This CDR3 has 14 amino acids. CDR3 loop: CASSMTEINYGYTF. CDR3 bases: TGTGCCAGCAGCATGACGGAGATTAACTATGGCTACACCTTC.

The chain uses TRBV7-9 and TRBJ2-7; TRBD1 matches 8 bases. V dropped 10 bases and J dropped 0; count of bases not matched to a gene: 8. The germline V gene encodes CDR1 SEHNR and CDR2 FQNEAQ (reference sequence). The CDR3 consists of 14 residues. This CDR3 is CATSRTGSSYEQYF. DNA of the CDR3: TGTGCCACTTCCAGGACAGGGAGCTCCTACGAGCAGTACTTC. The whole variable domain, filled in from reference TRBV7-9 and TRBJ2-7, reads DTGVSQNPRHKITKRGQNVTFRCDPISEHNRLYWYRQTLGQGPEFLTYFQNEAQLEKSRLLSDRFSAERPKGSFSTLEIQRTEQGDSAMYLCATSRTGSSYEQYFGPGTRLTVT.

V usage is TRBV9 and J usage is TRBJ1-1; D perhaps matches TRBD1 (5 bases). Germline values: CDR1 SGDLS, CDR2 YYNGEE. The CDR3 covers 13 residues. V lost 4 bases, J lost 2 bases, and 9 bases lay in between. The chain's CDR3 is CASSPGTNTEAFF. The CDR3 DNA is TGTGCCAGCAGCCCCGGGACTAACACTGAAGCTTTCTTT.

In DNA form, the CDR3 reads TGTGCCAGCAGCGCGGGACTTCTGGAGGAAAAACTGTTTTTT. This encodes CASSAGLLEEKLFF. The gene calls are TRBV9 and TRBJ1-4; D perhaps matches TRBD1 (5 bases). Trimming removed 3 bases at V and 8 bases at J, with 14 bases between. CDR3 length: 14 amino acids. Germline CDR1 reads SGDLS; CDR2 reads YYNGEE.

The gene calls are TRBV7-9 and TRBJ2-7; TRBD2 matches 9 bases. CDR3 length: 14 amino acids. Germline CDR1 reads SEHNR; CDR2 reads FQNEAQ (reference sequence). Trimming took 6 bases from V and 5 from J; bases not matched to a gene: 8. DNA of the CDR3: TGTGCCAGCAGTATAGCGGGAGTTGGAGACGAGCAGTACTTC. It translates to CASSIAGVGDEQYF. Together with reference TRBV7-9 and TRBJ2-7, the CDR3 gives the full variable domain: DTGVSQNPRHKITKRGQNVTFRCDPISEHNRLYWYRQTLGQGPEFLTYFQNEAQLEKSRLLSDRFSAERPKGSFSTLEIQRTEQGDSAMYLCASSIAGVGDEQYFGPGTRLTVT.

The chain is built from TRBV5-6 and TRBJ2-7, with TRBD1 identical over 10 bases. Germline CDR1 reads SGHDT; CDR2 reads YYEEEE. The CDR3 is 15 amino acids. J was trimmed by 13 bases and V by 0 bases; bases with no gene match: 13. The CDR3 DNA is TGTGCCAGCAGCTTGGGGTCGGGACAGGGGCGTTTGCTATACTTC. It is translated as CASSLGSGQGRLLYF.

The chain carries TRBV6-5 and TRBJ1-4, with D unclear. V lost 0 bases to trimming and J lost 8 bases, with 13 bases between them. Germline V gives CDR1 MNHEY, CDR2 SVGAGI. This CDR3 is built from 15 residues. The CDR3 DNA is TGTGCCAGCAGTTACTCGGCGGGGTCCGCGGAAAAACTGTTTTTT. Translated, it gives CASSYSAGSAEKLFF.

The chain couples TRBV6-1 to TRBJ2-5; TRBD2 is a possible D gene (5 bases). The CDR3 runs to 14 residues. The germline gives CDR1 MNHNS, CDR2 SASEGT. The V gene lost 3 bases and the J gene lost 5 bases, with 13 bases spanning the gap. CDR3 sequence reads: CASSDRGWSETQYF. CDR3 DNA: TGTGCCAGCAGTGATCGGGGTTGGTCGGAGACCCAGTACTTC.

This sequence joins TRBV5-1 and TRBJ2-7, with TRBD2 matching over 10 bases. This CDR3 is built from 16 residues. CDR1 and CDR2 from the germline V gene are SGHRS and YFSETQ. Unmatched junction bases numbered 7, after V lost 4 bases and J lost 0 bases. CDR3 amino acids: CASSKPTSGYSYEQYF. The CDR3, as DNA: TGCGCCAGCAGCAAACCGACTAGCGGGTACTCCTACGAGCAGTACTTC.

The genes are TRBV7-9 and TRBJ2-5; 8 bases fit TRBD1. With 6 bases clipped from V and 1 base from J, the junction kept 4 bases outside the gene matches. Germline V gives CDR1 SEHNR, CDR2 FQNEAQ (reference sequence). CDR3 length: 14 residues. The CDR3 bases are TGTGCCAGCAGGGGAGACAGGGGCCAAGAGACCCAGTACTTC. Amino acid sequence: CASRGDRGQETQYF.

The chain employs TRBV7-9 and TRBJ2-2; weak D call: TRBD1 (5 bases). The CDR3 spans 14 residues. Deletions cut 3 bases from V and 6 bases from J, with 11 bases between. Germline CDR1 and CDR2: SEHNR and FQNEAQ (reference sequence). The CDR3 sequence: CASSFDDRAGELFF. The CDR3 DNA is TGTGCCAGCAGCTTTGACGACAGAGCCGGGGAGCTGTTTTTT.

The chain employs TRBV10-3 and TRBJ1-6; 7 bases are shared with TRBD1. The CDR3 is 16 residues long. CDR1 and CDR2 from the germline V gene are ENHRY and SYGVKD. Trimming cost V 8 bases and J 8 bases; bases outside gene matches: 15. The CDR3 is CAIGIRDQGGDSPLHF. As DNA, the CDR3 is TGTGCCATCGGAATAAGAGATCAGGGGGGTGATTCACCCCTCCACTTT.

The sample holds a few counts of this clone. The V gene is TRBV11-2, the J gene TRBJ2-2; 7 nucleotides match TRBD1. The germline V gene has CDR1 SGHAT and CDR2 FQNNGV. The CDR3 is made up of 18 amino acids. Trimming cost V 2 bases and J 3 bases; bases outside gene matches: 12. CDR3 sequence (DNA): TGTGCCAGCAGCTTACCCAAGGACAGGCCAATCGACACCGGGGAGCTGTTTTTT. This gives the protein CASSLPKDRPIDTGELFF.

This clone has just a few counts. The V call is TRBV28, the J call TRBJ1-5, with 7 bases that match TRBD1. Germline V lookup: CDR1 MDHEN, CDR2 SYDVKM. The CDR3 has 15 residues. V was clipped by 6 bases and J by 1 base; unmatched bases: 6. CDR3 nucleotides: TGTGCCAGCAGAACAGGGGAGATAAGCAATCAGCCCCAGCATTTT. This codes for CASRTGEISNQPQHF.